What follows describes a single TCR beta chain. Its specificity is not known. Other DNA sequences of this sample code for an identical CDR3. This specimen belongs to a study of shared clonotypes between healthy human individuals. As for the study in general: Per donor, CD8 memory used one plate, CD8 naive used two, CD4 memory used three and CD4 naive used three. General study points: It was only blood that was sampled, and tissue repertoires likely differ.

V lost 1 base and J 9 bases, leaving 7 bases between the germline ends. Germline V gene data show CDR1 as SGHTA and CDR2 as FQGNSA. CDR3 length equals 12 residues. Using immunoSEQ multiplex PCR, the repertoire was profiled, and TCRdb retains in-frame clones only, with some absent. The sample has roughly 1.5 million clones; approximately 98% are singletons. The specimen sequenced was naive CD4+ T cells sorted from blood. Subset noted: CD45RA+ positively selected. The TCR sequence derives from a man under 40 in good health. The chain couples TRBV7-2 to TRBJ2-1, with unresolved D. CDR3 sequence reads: CASSLVRPEQFF. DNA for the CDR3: TGTGCCAGCAGCTTAGTGCGCCCTGAGCAGTTCTTC.